The source of this TCR beta chain is a study of T cell responses to AZD1222 COVID-19 vaccine. Assay: immunoSEQ multiplex PCR; the TCRdb copy retains only in-frame clones and omits some. The sample holds 54,000 or so clones, around 92% seen once. In regard to this clone: Its antigen remains unidentified.

Findings of the study overall: Clonal diversity was possibly underestimated; the donors were predominantly white British and more often female. Spike-wide vaccine-associated CD4 TCRs dominated at 160-218 and 743-854.

The CDR3 length is 16 residues. Germline CDR1 reads SGHRS; CDR2 reads YFSETQ. Trimming cost V 2 bases and J 3 bases; bases outside gene matches: 7. The receptor was isolated from an adult in good health. Source: peripheral blood, taken on day 0 of AZD1222 vaccination. V gene TRBV5-1 combines with J gene TRBJ2-1; TRBD1 agrees at 8 bases. Here the CDR3 reads CASSFPPGTGYNEQFF. The CDR3 DNA sequence: TGCGCCAGCAGCTTTCCCCCAGGGACAGGCTACAATGAGCAGTTCTTC. The variable domain in full, completed from reference TRBV5-1 and TRBJ2-1, reads KAGVTQTPRYLIKTRGQQVTLSCSPISGHRSVSWYQQTPGQGLQFLFEYFSETQRNKGNFPGRFSGRQFSNSRSEMNVSTLELGDSALYLCASSFPPGTGYNEQFFGPGTRLTVL.